One sample yielded the 26 T cell receptor beta chains listed below, sequenced in a study of spatial heterogeneity in lung cancer. Whole-study results and caveats: Tumors with more nonsynonymous mutations had more expanded intratumoral alpha and beta TCRs.

The antigens of these receptors remain unknown. TCRdb reprocessed the 5' RACE reads via MiXCR and lists one record per CDR3 protein. The sample lists over 25,000 distinct CDR3 sequences; under 8.5% were seen once. Noted time point: sample taken at primary tumor resection. Source: lung tumor tissue, taken at surgery. Every receptor here comes from a male donor with early-stage non-small cell lung cancer.

This clonotype was counted at least ten times. The V gene is TRBV10-3, the J gene TRBJ2-5; 9 bases match TRBD2. The CDR3 is 16 amino acids. Germline V gene lookup returns CDR1 ENHRY and CDR2 SYGVKD. J lost 4 bases, V lost 3 bases, and 9 bases had no gene match. CDR3: CAISDTQSSGAETQYF. The CDR3 DNA follows: TGTGCCATCAGTGATACGCAGTCTAGCGGGGCAGAGACCCAGTACTTC.

The chain links TRBV4-3 to TRBJ2-1, with unresolved D. V shed 5 bases and J shed 5 bases, with 10 bases lying between them. The CDR3 runs to 13 residues. Germline V CDR1 and CDR2: LGHNA, YSLEER. The DNA of the CDR3 is TGCGCCAGCAGCTTCCGGGCGGACAATGAGCAGTTCTTC. It encodes CASSFRADNEQFF.

This clonotype was found many times. The chain has TRBV7-2 and TRBJ2-1; D uncertain. V was cut by 6 bases and J by 0 bases, with 6 bases left in between. The CDR3 sequence is 13 residues long. Germline CDR1 and CDR2: SGHTA and FQGNSA. The CDR3 coding sequence is TGTGCCAGCAGTTCGAGCTCCTACAATGAGCAGTTCTTC. Its translation is CASSSSSYNEQFF.

CDR3 nucleotide sequence: TGCAGTGCTAGGAGACAGGGTTTAGACTATGGCTACACCTTC. Translation: CSARRQGLDYGYTF. The genes are TRBV20-1 and TRBJ1-2; 7 bases map to TRBD1. Germline values: CDR1 DFQATT, CDR2 SNEGSKA (reference sequence). Losses at the gene ends were 3 bases for V and 3 bases for J; bases not matched to a gene: 7. This CDR3 has 14 residues.

This clonotype was counted many times. This chain uses TRBV10-3 with TRBJ2-3; 7 bases align to TRBD2. Germline CDR1 is ENHRY and CDR2 is SYGVKD. V was pared by 5 bases and J by 6 bases, with 5 bases of the junction left unmatched. This CDR3 region has 13 residues. In nucleotides, the CDR3 is TGTGCCATCAGTAGCGGGGCCCGGGATACGCAGTATTTT. Protein product: CAISSGARDTQYF.

In this sample, this clonotype turned up many times. The chain employs TRBV28 and TRBJ1-3; 9 bases line up with TRBD1. The CDR3 is 16 residues long. Unmatched junction bases numbered 7, after V lost 5 bases and J lost 2 bases. The germline V gene encodes CDR1 MDHEN and CDR2 SYDVKM. The CDR3 coding sequence is TGTGCCAGCAGTCCCCGGACAGGGGCCCCTGGAAACACCATATATTTT. It encodes CASSPRTGAPGNTIYF.

This clonotype was seen many times. CDR3 residues: CASSPTGTGRNNEQFF. The CDR3 DNA sequence: TGTGCCAGCAGTCCCACCGGGACAGGGCGCAACAATGAGCAGTTCTTC. The chain uses TRBV6-5 and TRBJ2-1; 9 bases map to TRBD1. Germline CDR1 MNHEY, CDR2 SVGAGI. V lost 5 bases, J lost 5 bases, and 10 bases stayed unmatched. The CDR3 spans 16 residues.

This clonotype appeared a few times. The V and J genes are TRBV7-2 and TRBJ1-1; perhaps TRBD1 as D (6 bases). The CDR3 is 14 amino acids. The V end lost 5 bases, the J end lost 9 bases, and 19 bases lay between the germline ends. The germline V gene has CDR1 SGHTA and CDR2 FQGNSA. The CDR3 bases are TGTGCCAGCAGCCGAGGACAGTTTATTGAGAAAGCTTTCTTT. Residues: CASSRGQFIEKAFF. Based on the CDR3 plus reference TRBV7-2 and TRBJ1-1, the full variable domain is GAGVSQSPSNKVTEKGKDVELRCDPISGHTALYWYRQSLGQGLEFLIYFQGNSAPDKSGLPSDRFSAERTGGSVSTLTIQRTQQEDSAVYLCASSRGQFIEKAFFGQGTRLTVV.

The table lists this clonotype with many counts. The chain employs TRBV7-9 and TRBJ1-4, with D hard to call. The closer fit of TRBJ2-2 to the DNA end suggests the J call may be wrong. Per the germline V gene, CDR1 is SEHNR and CDR2 is FQNEAQ (reference sequence). The CDR3 sequence is 12 residues long. In DNA, the CDR3 is TGTGCCAGCAGCTTAGAGAACAGGGAGCTGTTTTTT. Amino acids: CASSLENRELFF.

This clonotype was detected many times. The genes are TRBV28 and TRBJ2-1; 8 bases are shared with TRBD2. Germline assignment: CDR1 MDHEN and CDR2 SYDVKM. This CDR3 is 16 amino acids long. Unmatched junction bases numbered 6, after V lost 3 bases and J lost 2 bases. The CDR3 nucleotides are TGTGCCAGCAGTTTTCTGCGGGGGGCCGCCTACAATGAGCAGTTCTTC. This encodes CASSFLRGAAYNEQFF.

The V and J genes are TRBV4-1 and TRBJ1-1; possibly TRBD1 for D (6 bases). Germline assignment: CDR1 MGHRA and CDR2 YSYEKL. This CDR3 is built from 14 residues. V was trimmed by 5 bases and J by 5 bases, leaving 15 bases between them. In DNA, the CDR3 is TGCGCCAGCAGCATTCAGGGGTGGGGGACTGAAGCTTTCTTT. As protein: CASSIQGWGTEAFF.

The chain links TRBV3-2 to TRBJ2-7; TRBD1 reflects the table's D call only, with no check against the DNA. TRBV3-2 is listed as a pseudogene. This CDR3 spans 13 amino acids. The CDR3 sequence: CASSQDGGDEQYF. CDR3 in DNA: TGTGCCAGCAGCCAAGATGGGGGGGATGAGCAGTACTTC.

The chain uses TRBV7-2 and TRBJ1-1; 9 nucleotides align to TRBD1. V dropped 2 bases and J dropped 5; count of bases not matched to a gene: 9. This CDR3 region has 16 residues. Looked up from germline, CDR1 is SGHTA and CDR2 is FQGNSA. Here the CDR3 DNA reads TGTGCCAGCAGCTTAATTCCAACAGGGGGCGTAACTGAAGCTTTCTTT. Protein: CASSLIPTGGVTEAFF.

At least ten counts were recorded for this clonotype. The J gene is TRBJ2-3, the V gene TRBV5-1; 7 nucleotides match TRBD2. Germline loops: CDR1 SGHRS, CDR2 YFSETQ. CDR3 size: 14 residues. The V gene end was trimmed by 4 bases and the J gene end by 4 bases; junction bases not matched to a gene: 6. The CDR3 here is CASSTGGGPDTQYF. DNA for the CDR3: TGCGCCAGCAGCACCGGCGGGGGTCCAGATACGCAGTATTTT.

This clonotype appeared many times. The chain links TRBV2 to TRBJ1-5; 8 positions match TRBD1. The CDR3 has 13 residues. Germline V lookup: CDR1 SNHLY, CDR2 FYNNEI. V lost 7 bases, J lost 7 bases, and 6 bases stayed unmatched. The CDR3 DNA reads as TGTGCCAGCACCGAACAGGGGGGGCAGCCCCAGCATTTT. This encodes CASTEQGGQPQHF.

There are many counts of this clonotype. The gene calls are TRBV20-1 and TRBJ2-7, with unresolved D. CDR3 length: 12 residues. Trimming took off 4 bases at V and 3 bases at J, with 10 bases between the two ends. Germline V gene lookup returns CDR1 DFQATT and CDR2 SNEGSKA (reference sequence). The CDR3 DNA reads as TGCAGTGCTAAGGGCAGGATCTACGAGCAGTACTTC. The encoded protein is CSAKGRIYEQYF.

Relative to its sample, this clonotype is medium-sized (0.01 to 0.1%). This rearrangement joins TRBV7-8 to TRBJ2-3; perhaps D is TRBD1 or TRBD2 (6 bases each). Trimming took 2 bases from V and 4 from J, leaving 10 bases between them. Germline CDR1 is SGHVS and CDR2 is FQNEAQ. This CDR3 is 14 amino acids long. The CDR3 sequence is CASSLYREADTQYF. CDR3 coding DNA: TGTGCCAGCAGCTTATACAGGGAGGCAGATACGCAGTATTTT.

Many counts were recorded for this clonotype. The chain combines TRBV7-2 with TRBJ2-7; D not certain. Germline-derived CDR1 and CDR2 are SGHTA and FQGNSA. V lost 5 bases and J 0 bases, leaving 8 bases between the germline ends. The CDR3 length is 13 residues. The CDR3 sequence is CASSPPGSYEQYF. In nucleotides, the CDR3 is TGTGCCAGCAGCCCGCCGGGCTCCTACGAGCAGTACTTC.

This clonotype was counted at least ten times. J is TRBJ2-1 and V is TRBV4-1; D might be TRBD2 (6 bases). CDR1 is MGHRA, CDR2 YSYEKL, per germline. The ends were cut back, 3 bases at V and 3 bases at J, with 9 bases in the middle. CDR3 length equals 14 residues. CDR3 sequence: CASSHRDFYNEQFF. In DNA form, the CDR3 reads TGCGCCAGCAGCCACCGGGACTTCTACAATGAGCAGTTCTTC.

This clonotype is medium-sized (0.01 to 0.1%) by share. The CDR3: CASSQDSKDGVWYGYTF. The DNA of the CDR3 is TGTGCCAGCAGCCAAGATAGCAAAGACGGCGTATGGTATGGCTACACCTTC. V usage is TRBV4-2 and J usage is TRBJ1-2, with unresolved D. The CDR3 has 17 residues. CDR1 is LGHNA, CDR2 YNFKEQ, per germline. Trimming took 0 bases from V and 5 from J, leaving 19 bases between them.

This clonotype occurred many times. The chain employs TRBV19 and TRBJ1-5; D gene uncertain. Germline CDR1 is LNHDA and CDR2 is SQIVND (reference sequence). This CDR3 comprises 13 residues. V lost 7 bases and J lost 4, with 11 bases in between. In DNA, the CDR3 is TGTGCCAGTAAAGACCTTTCTAATCAGCCCCAGCATTTT. It is translated as CASKDLSNQPQHF.

This clonotype was recorded many times. This CDR3 is CASSLGLAGLTAYEQYF. CDR3 DNA sequence: TGTGCCAGCAGCTTAGGACTAGCGGGCCTTACTGCCTACGAGCAGTACTTC. The chain uses TRBV7-2 and TRBJ2-7; 10 bases line up with TRBD2. The CDR3 length is 17 residues. After removal of 1 base from V and 2 bases from J, the junction contained 8 bases not matched to a gene. Germline V CDR1 and CDR2: SGHTA, FQGNSA.

In regard to this clonotype: A single base separates this from a much larger clone, so it may be a read error. This rearrangement joins TRBV24-1 to TRBJ2-1; 9 nucleotides line up with TRBD1. V shed 4 bases and J 4 bases; nucleotides not matched to a gene: 7. CDR1 is KGHDR, CDR2 SFDVKD, per germline. CDR3 length equals 16 residues. DNA of the CDR3: TGTGCCACCAGTGACTCAAGACAGGGGGTATACAATGAGCAGTTCTTC. Its protein is CATSDSRQGVYNEQFF.

The chain combines TRBV20-1 with TRBJ2-3, with 8 bases matching TRBD2. Trimming at V came to 2 bases and at J to 6 bases, leaving 10 bases not matched to a gene. The V gene's germline CDR1 is DFQATT and CDR2 SNEGSKA (reference sequence). CDR3 size: 15 residues. This CDR3 is CSARSPTGGPDTQYF. CDR3 in DNA: TGCAGTGCTAGATCCCCCACGGGGGGGCCGGATACGCAGTATTTT.

V and J are TRBV5-4 and TRBJ1-2; D might be TRBD1 (5 bases). From germline, CDR1 is SGHNT and CDR2 YYREEE (reference sequence). This CDR3 has 14 residues. Between the trimmed V and J ends, which lost 3 bases and 2 bases, there was a span of 11 bases. The CDR3: CASSSEGPNYGYTF. The CDR3 DNA follows: TGTGCCAGCAGCTCGGAGGGACCCAACTATGGCTACACCTTC. The complete variable domain, with remaining parts taken from reference TRBV5-4 and TRBJ1-2, reads ETGVTQSPTHLIKTRGQQVTLRCSSQSGHNTVSWYQQALGQGPQFIFQYYREEENGRGNFPPRFSGLQFPNYSSELNVNALELDDSALYLCASSSEGPNYGYTFGSGTRLTVV.

The J gene is TRBJ2-7, the V gene TRBV28; tentatively, D is TRBD1 (6 bases). Germline V gives CDR1 MDHEN, CDR2 SYDVKM. The germline V and J ends were trimmed by 5 bases and 3 bases, with 17 bases remaining between them. CDR3 length: 15 amino acids. The CDR3 DNA is TGTGCCAGCAGTCCAACGACAGGAAAGAACTACGAGCAGTACTTC. Protein product: CASSPTTGKNYEQYF.